The TCR beta chain under discussion was sequenced for a study of shared clonotypes between healthy human individuals. Naive CD8 cells, CD45RO-negative and positively selected for CCR7, excluded terminally differentiated effector memory CD45RA+ cells. Measured with immunoSEQ multiplex PCR; TCRdb has only the in-frame clones, and not every one. Altogether 2 million or so clones are present, approximately 95% being singletons, with the ten largest covering 1.1%. Trimming took 5 bases from V and 7 from J, leaving 8 bases between them. Germline CDR1 MNHEY, CDR2 SVGAGI. The CDR3 covers 11 residues. V and J are TRBV6-5 and TRBJ1-1; tentative D call: TRBD1 (6 bases). The sequenced material came from naive CD8+ T cells sorted from blood. The TCR originated in a man between 18 and 35 years old in good health. This CDR3 is CASSEDSEAFF. CDR3 nucleotide sequence: TGTGCCAGCAGTGAGGACAGTGAAGCTTTCTTT.